Listed below are T cell receptor beta chains from one sample, sequenced in a study of cytomegalovirus exposure and HLA in healthy donors. This table comes from immunoSEQ multiplex PCR, and its TCRdb copy is limited to in-frame clones, with some not included. This table holds roughly 300,000 clones, roughly 89% found once. Sequences were obtained from PBMCs. The receptors shown here come from a woman aged 18-29 years in good health and CMV-seronegative. Each CDR3 is given with its conserved first and last residue. The order of the fields is V gene, D gene, clone size, J gene, CDR3 DNA, CDR3 protein. D genes are given only for firm matches. Size is stated for part of the rows, as once, few or many counts, or as a class when the clone is expanded.

V gene: TRBV7-9; D gene: NA; clone size: NA; J gene: TRBJ2-7; CDR3 DNA: TGTGCCAGCAGCTTAGATCGGCAGGGCTACCACGAGCAGTACTTC; CDR3 protein: CASSLDRQGYHEQYF
V gene: TRBV4-1; D gene: NA; clone size: NA; J gene: TRBJ2-3; CDR3 DNA: TGCGCCAGCAGCCAAGGAGGGCTATATACGCAGTATTTT; CDR3 protein: CASSQGGLYTQYF
V gene: TRBV28; D gene: NA; clone size: NA; J gene: TRBJ1-5; CDR3 DNA: TGTGCCAGCAGTTTGGAAGACTATCGGTCGAGGCCCCAGCATTTT; CDR3 protein: CASSLEDYRSRPQHF
V gene: TRBV2; D gene: TRBD1; clone size: few; J gene: TRBJ2-1; CDR3 DNA: TGTGCCAGCAGGACGGGACAGGGTGTTTACAATGAGCAGTTCTTC; CDR3 protein: CASRTGQGVYNEQFF
V gene: TRBV7-8; D gene: TRBD1; clone size: few; J gene: TRBJ2-7; CDR3 DNA: TGTGCCAGCAGCCTCGATCGGGGGACAGGGGGCGAGCAGTACTTC; CDR3 protein: CASSLDRGTGGEQYF
V gene: TRBV9; D gene: TRBD2; clone size: NA; J gene: TRBJ2-3; CDR3 DNA: TGTGCCAGCACAACTGGACTAGCGGGAGCCGCAGATACGCAGTATTTT; CDR3 protein: CASTTGLAGAADTQYF
V gene: TRBV7-2; D gene: TRBD1; clone size: NA; J gene: TRBJ2-7; CDR3 DNA: TGTGCCAGCAGCTTGGCCCCGGGACAGGGCCTAGGGTGGAAGTACTTC; CDR3 protein: CASSLAPGQGLGWKYF
V gene: TRBV6-1; D gene: TRBD1; clone size: NA; J gene: TRBJ2-7; CDR3 DNA: TGTGCCAGCAGACCGGGACAGGGATCTTACGAGCAGTACTTC; CDR3 protein: CASRPGQGSYEQYF
V gene: TRBV18; D gene: NA; clone size: NA; J gene: TRBJ2-3; CDR3 DNA: TGTGCCAGCTCACTAATTGGGCACGAGGATACGCAGTATTTT; CDR3 protein: CASSLIGHEDTQYF
V gene: TRBV5-1; D gene: NA; clone size: NA; J gene: TRBJ1-2; CDR3 DNA: TGCGCCAGCAGCTTGGACTTCGGCTACACCTTC; CDR3 protein: CASSLDFGYTF
V gene: TRBV6-4; D gene: NA; clone size: NA; J gene: TRBJ1-4; CDR3 DNA: TGTGCCAGCAGTGACGGAGGCAGGGGAAGTAAACTGTTTTTT; CDR3 protein: CASSDGGRGSKLFF
V gene: TRBV18; D gene: NA; clone size: NA; J gene: TRBJ2-7; CDR3 DNA: TGTGCCAGCTCACCACCGAGTGAGGACTACGAGCAGTACTTC; CDR3 protein: CASSPPSEDYEQYF
V gene: TRBV27; D gene: TRBD1; clone size: NA; J gene: TRBJ2-6; CDR3 DNA: TGTGCCAGCAGCAGGGGGGGGGCCAACGTCCTGACTTTC; CDR3 protein: CASSRGGANVLTF
V gene: TRBV27; D gene: TRBD1; clone size: NA; J gene: TRBJ1-5; CDR3 DNA: TGTGCCAGCAATCCGGGACAGGGTGGGCAGCCCCAGCATTTT; CDR3 protein: CASNPGQGGQPQHF
V gene: TRBV12-5; D gene: TRBD1; clone size: NA; J gene: TRBJ2-3; CDR3 DNA: TGTGCTAGTGGTTGGGGACAGGGAAACACAGATACGCAGTATTTT; CDR3 protein: CASGWGQGNTDTQYF
V gene: TRBV7-2; D gene: NA; clone size: NA; J gene: TRBJ2-1; CDR3 DNA: TGTGCCAGCAGCTTAACGGGGAGCGCCCCTGGTGAGCAGTTCTTC; CDR3 protein: CASSLTGSAPGEQFF
V gene: TRBV4-1; D gene: NA; clone size: NA; J gene: TRBJ1-1; CDR3 DNA: TGCGCCAGCAGCCAAGACTCGGGAACTAACACTGAAGCTTTCTTT; CDR3 protein: CASSQDSGTNTEAFF
V gene: TRBV18; D gene: NA; clone size: NA; J gene: TRBJ2-1; CDR3 DNA: TGTGCCAGCTCACCTAACTCGGGTGAGCAGTTCTTC; CDR3 protein: CASSPNSGEQFF
V gene: TRBV27; D gene: TRBD1; clone size: once; J gene: TRBJ1-1; CDR3 DNA: TGTGCCAGCAGTTTATCGACAGGGAACCTGAACACTGAAGCTTTCTTT; CDR3 protein: CASSLSTGNLNTEAFF
V gene: TRBV7-8; D gene: TRBD1; clone size: NA; J gene: TRBJ2-5; CDR3 DNA: TGTGCCAGCAGCTCTAACAGGGGGTCAGAGACCCAGTACTTC; CDR3 protein: CASSSNRGSETQYF
V gene: TRBV18; D gene: TRBD1; clone size: NA; J gene: TRBJ1-5; CDR3 DNA: TGTGCCAGCTCACCTGGACAGGGCACGAATCAGCCCCAGCATTTT; CDR3 protein: CASSPGQGTNQPQHF
V gene: TRBV28; D gene: NA; clone size: NA; J gene: TRBJ2-4; CDR3 DNA: TGTGCCAGCAGCCTGAGGGTCGGAGGAAACATTCAGTACTTC; CDR3 protein: CASSLRVGGNIQYF
V gene: TRBV7-2; D gene: NA; clone size: NA; J gene: TRBJ1-2; CDR3 DNA: TGTGCCAGCAGCCGGGAAGGAGGCTATGGCTACACCTTC; CDR3 protein: CASSREGGYGYTF
V gene: TRBV7-2; D gene: TRBD1; clone size: once; J gene: TRBJ2-7; CDR3 DNA: TGTGCCAGCAGCTCGGGACAGGCCCGATATTACGAGCAGTACTTC; CDR3 protein: CASSSGQARYYEQYF
V gene: TRBV9; D gene: TRBD2; clone size: NA; J gene: TRBJ2-1; CDR3 DNA: TGTGCCAGCAGCGTAGCAGGGGGTAGCGGGAGCTCCTACAATGAGCAGTTCTTC; CDR3 protein: CASSVAGGSGSSYNEQFF
V gene: TRBV6-6; D gene: TRBD1; clone size: NA; J gene: TRBJ2-7; CDR3 DNA: TGTGCCAGCAGTCGAAAAACAGGGGGGTCCTACGAGCAGTACTTC; CDR3 protein: CASSRKTGGSYEQYF
V gene: TRBV30; D gene: TRBD1; clone size: NA; J gene: TRBJ2-7; CDR3 DNA: TGTGCCTGGAGTAGTGGGACAGGGTCCTACGAGCAGTACTTC; CDR3 protein: CAWSSGTGSYEQYF
V gene: TRBV29-1; D gene: NA; clone size: NA; J gene: TRBJ1-1; CDR3 DNA: TGCAGCGTTAATGGACAGTTTTCCACTGAAGCTTTCTTT; CDR3 protein: CSVNGQFSTEAFF
V gene: TRBV19; D gene: NA; clone size: NA; J gene: TRBJ2-7; CDR3 DNA: TGTGCCAGTAGTGTGGACAGAGTAACCTACGAGCAGTACTTC; CDR3 protein: CASSVDRVTYEQYF
V gene: TRBV28; D gene: TRBD2; clone size: NA; J gene: TRBJ2-7; CDR3 DNA: TGTGCCAGCAAGGGGACTAGCGGATCCTACGAGCAGTACTTC; CDR3 protein: CASKGTSGSYEQYF
V gene: TRBV5-1; D gene: NA; clone size: NA; J gene: TRBJ2-1; CDR3 DNA: TGCGCCAGCAGCCCTGGTCCCGCGGGCACATGGGAAGAGCAGTTCTTC; CDR3 protein: CASSPGPAGTWEEQFF
V gene: TRBV11-2; D gene: NA; clone size: NA; J gene: TRBJ1-2; CDR3 DNA: TGTGCCAGCAATTCGGGGGAGAACGACTATGGCTACACCTTC; CDR3 protein: CASNSGENDYGYTF
V gene: TRBV4-3; D gene: TRBD1; clone size: NA; J gene: TRBJ2-3; CDR3 DNA: TGCGCCAGCAGCCAAGGGAGGACAGGGTCTGCAGATACGCAGTATTTT; CDR3 protein: CASSQGRTGSADTQYF
V gene: TRBV7-9; D gene: NA; clone size: NA; J gene: TRBJ2-7; CDR3 DNA: TGTGCCAGCAGCCCAACTGACAGGACCTACTACGAGCAGTACTTC; CDR3 protein: CASSPTDRTYYEQYF
V gene: TRBV28; D gene: NA; clone size: few; J gene: TRBJ1-1; CDR3 DNA: TGTGCCAGCTACGGGAAGGCCATGAACACTGAAGCTTTCTTT; CDR3 protein: CASYGKAMNTEAFF
V gene: TRBV19; D gene: TRBD1; clone size: NA; J gene: TRBJ2-7; CDR3 DNA: TGTGCCAGTAGTATAGAACCGGGACAGGGCTACGAGCAGTACTTC; CDR3 protein: CASSIEPGQGYEQYF
V gene: TRBV27; D gene: NA; clone size: NA; J gene: TRBJ2-5; CDR3 DNA: TGTGCCAGCAGTTCCACCGGGATCTACCAAGAGACCCAGTACTTC; CDR3 protein: CASSSTGIYQETQYF
V gene: TRBV7-8; D gene: TRBD1; clone size: NA; J gene: TRBJ2-6; CDR3 DNA: TGTGCCAGCAGCTTAGGGGCTGTGGACAGGGGTACCCTAGACTCTGGGGCCAACGTCCTGACTTTC; CDR3 protein: CASSLGAVDRGTLDSGANVLTF
V gene: TRBV12-5; D gene: TRBD1; clone size: NA; J gene: TRBJ1-1; CDR3 DNA: TGTGCTAGTGGTTTGGGTACCGGGACAGACATTGGAACTGAAGCTTTCTTT; CDR3 protein: CASGLGTGTDIGTEAFF
V gene: TRBV6-5; D gene: NA; clone size: NA; J gene: TRBJ1-5; CDR3 DNA: TGTGCCACCCACGGACAGCGTGGCCAGCCCCAGCATTTT; CDR3 protein: CATHGQRGQPQHF
V gene: TRBV7-2; D gene: NA; clone size: NA; J gene: TRBJ1-2; CDR3 DNA: TGTGCCAGCAGCCTCCGGACAGCGTATGGCTACACCTTC; CDR3 protein: CASSLRTAYGYTF
V gene: TRBV2; D gene: NA; clone size: NA; J gene: TRBJ2-1; CDR3 DNA: TGTGCCACCTCGGAGGAGTGGAATGAGCAGTTCTTC; CDR3 protein: CATSEEWNEQFF
V gene: TRBV28; D gene: TRBD1; clone size: NA; J gene: TRBJ2-2; CDR3 DNA: TGTGCCACGATTACCGGGACAGGGAGGAACACCGGGGAGCTGTTTTTT; CDR3 protein: CATITGTGRNTGELFF
V gene: TRBV9; D gene: NA; clone size: NA; J gene: TRBJ2-7; CDR3 DNA: TGTGCCAGCAGCGTAGTGGGGGGTCCCTCTTCCGAGCAGTACTTC; CDR3 protein: CASSVVGGPSSEQYF
V gene: TRBV7-8; D gene: NA; clone size: NA; J gene: TRBJ2-3; CDR3 DNA: TGTGCCAGCAGCTTGGGAATAGCGAGCACAGATACGCAGTATTTT; CDR3 protein: CASSLGIASTDTQYF
V gene: TRBV6-6; D gene: NA; clone size: NA; J gene: TRBJ2-7; CDR3 DNA: TGTGCCAGCAGGGCGACAGTCAACTACGAGCAGTACTTC; CDR3 protein: CASRATVNYEQYF
V gene: TRBV5-1; D gene: TRBD2; clone size: NA; J gene: TRBJ2-1; CDR3 DNA: TGCGCCAGCAACACCCTAGCGGGAGTAAATGAGCAGTTCTTC; CDR3 protein: CASNTLAGVNEQFF
V gene: TRBV11-2; D gene: NA; clone size: NA; J gene: TRBJ1-2; CDR3 DNA: TGTGCCAGCAGCTTAGATATGGGGGGCTATGGCTACACCTTC; CDR3 protein: CASSLDMGGYGYTF
V gene: TRBV11-3; D gene: NA; clone size: few; J gene: TRBJ2-7; CDR3 DNA: TGTGCCAGCAGCCCCCGGCGGGCCTCCCACTACGAGCAGTACTTC; CDR3 protein: CASSPRRASHYEQYF
V gene: TRBV5-1; D gene: TRBD2; clone size: once; J gene: TRBJ2-2; CDR3 DNA: TGCGCCAGCACCCGGGAGGCTACGAACACCGGGGAGCTGTTTTTT; CDR3 protein: CASTREATNTGELFF
V gene: TRBV5-1; D gene: NA; clone size: NA; J gene: TRBJ2-1; CDR3 DNA: TGCGCCAGCAGCCCCCCAGACAGAAGCTACAATGAGCAGTTCTTC; CDR3 protein: CASSPPDRSYNEQFF
V gene: TRBV6-1; D gene: NA; clone size: NA; J gene: TRBJ2-2; CDR3 DNA: TGTGCCAGCAGCATAGCGGGACAGATCACCGGGGAGCTGTTTTTT; CDR3 protein: CASSIAGQITGELFF
V gene: TRBV29-1; D gene: TRBD2; clone size: NA; J gene: TRBJ2-1; CDR3 DNA: TGCAGCGTTGACAGAAGCGGGAGTGCGAATGAGCAGTTCTTC; CDR3 protein: CSVDRSGSANEQFF
V gene: TRBV15; D gene: NA; clone size: NA; J gene: TRBJ1-2; CDR3 DNA: TGTGCCACCAGCGGCAGTCGAGGGGGTAACTATGGCTACACCTTC; CDR3 protein: CATSGSRGGNYGYTF
V gene: TRBV11-3; D gene: NA; clone size: NA; J gene: TRBJ2-1; CDR3 DNA: TGTGCCAGCAGCTTAGATGGAGGAGAACGGTACAATGAGCAGTTCTTC; CDR3 protein: CASSLDGGERYNEQFF
V gene: TRBV4-2; D gene: TRBD2; clone size: NA; J gene: TRBJ2-1; CDR3 DNA: TGTGCCAGCAGCCAAGACCCTGGACTAGCGGGAGCCTCCTACAATGAGCAGTTCTTC; CDR3 protein: CASSQDPGLAGASYNEQFF
V gene: TRBV6-6; D gene: TRBD2; clone size: once; J gene: TRBJ2-3; CDR3 DNA: TGTGCCAGCAGTTACCCTCTAGCGGGACGCACAGATACGCAGTATTTT; CDR3 protein: CASSYPLAGRTDTQYF
V gene: TRBV4-3; D gene: TRBD1; clone size: NA; J gene: TRBJ2-5; CDR3 DNA: TGCGCCAGCAGCCAGACAGGGATGGAGACCCAGTACTTC; CDR3 protein: CASSQTGMETQYF